This T cell receptor (beta chain) was recorded in a study of T-cell memory formation after mild COVID-19. Study background: The TCR clusters were mostly specific to one donor.

TCRdb independently ran MiXCR on the 5' RACE reads; one entry per CDR3 protein. This table holds approximately 480,000 distinct CDR3 sequences, over 15% found once. J was trimmed by 0 bases and V by 0 bases; bases with no gene match: 6. The CDR3 has 19 amino acids. Germline V gives CDR1 SEHNR, CDR2 FQNEAQ (reference sequence). The sample taken for sequencing was PBMCs or a T cell subset sorted from them (not recorded which). The chain couples TRBV7-9 to TRBJ2-7, with 15 positions matching TRBD2. The sequence came from an adult woman who had mild COVID-19 (a few samples of this study predate the infection). Cell type and time point are not known. The CDR3 protein is CASSLAVGTSGGYSYEQYF. The DNA of the CDR3 is TGTGCCAGCAGCTTAGCAGTTGGGACTAGCGGGGGGTACTCCTACGAGCAGTACTTC.